This TCR beta chain was sequenced in a study of patients and donors after allogeneic stem cell transplantation. MiXCR was run by TCRdb on the RT-PCR reads, yielding one entry per CDR3 protein. Of fewer than 250,000 distinct CDR3 sequences in the sample, less than 15% were seen once. This clonotype appeared a few times. This sequence was found in a human donor who was either an allogeneic HSCT recipient or a stem cell or donor lymphocyte infusion donor (not recorded which). It is not recorded whose cells these are; they may come from a transplant donor. Sequenced input: blood, either unsorted or a sorted T cell fraction (not recorded which).

CDR3 loop: CSARQGMGNQPQHF. In nucleotides, the CDR3 is TGCAGTGCTAGACAGGGTATGGGCAATCAGCCCCAGCATTTT. The J gene is TRBJ1-5, the V gene TRBV20-1, with a tentative D call TRBD1 (5 bases). Trimming stripped 2 bases from V and 2 bases from J, with 10 bases between. From germline, CDR1 is DFQATT and CDR2 SNEGSKA (reference sequence). This CDR3 is built from 14 residues.